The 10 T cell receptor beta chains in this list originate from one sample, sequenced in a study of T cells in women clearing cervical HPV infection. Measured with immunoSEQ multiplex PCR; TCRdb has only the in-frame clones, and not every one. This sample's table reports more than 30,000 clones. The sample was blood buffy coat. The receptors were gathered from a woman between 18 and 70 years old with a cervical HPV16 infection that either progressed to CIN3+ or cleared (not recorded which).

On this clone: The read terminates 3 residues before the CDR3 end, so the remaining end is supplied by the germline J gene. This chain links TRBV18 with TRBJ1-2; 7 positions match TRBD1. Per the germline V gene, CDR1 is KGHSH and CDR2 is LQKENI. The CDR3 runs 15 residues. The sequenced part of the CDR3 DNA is TGTGCCAGCTCACCACCTTGGACAGGCCCTGAGGGC. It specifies CASSPPWTGPEG. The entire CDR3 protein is CASSPPWTGPEGYTF.

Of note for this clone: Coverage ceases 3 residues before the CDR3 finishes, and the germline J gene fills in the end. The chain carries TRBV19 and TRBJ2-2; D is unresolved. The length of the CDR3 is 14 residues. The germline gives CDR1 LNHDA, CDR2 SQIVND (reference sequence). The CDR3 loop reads CASSTPRTNEKLFF. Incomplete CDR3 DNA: TGTGCCAGTAGCACACCAAGAACTAATGAAAAG. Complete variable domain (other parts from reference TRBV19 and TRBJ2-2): DGGITQSPKYLFRKEGQNVTLSCEQNLNHDAMYWYRQDPGQGLRLIYYSQIVNDFQKGDIAEGYSVSREKKESFPLTVTSAQKNPTAFYLCASSTPRTNEKLFFGEGSRLTVL.

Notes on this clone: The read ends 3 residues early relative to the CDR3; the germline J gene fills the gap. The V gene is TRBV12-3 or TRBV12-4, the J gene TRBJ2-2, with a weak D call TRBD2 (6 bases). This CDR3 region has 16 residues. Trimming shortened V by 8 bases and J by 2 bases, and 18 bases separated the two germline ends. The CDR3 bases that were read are TGTGCCAGCGGCCTGGGGGGTCCACCCAACACCGGGGAG. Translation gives CASGLGGPPNTGE. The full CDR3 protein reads CASGLGGPPNTGELFF.

CDR3 region: CASSIGQGLYEQYF. The DNA read from the CDR3 is TGTGCCAGTAGTATTGGACAGGGGTTATACGAG. This sequence joins TRBV19 and TRBJ2-7, with 9 bases identical to TRBD1. The sequence runs out 3 residues before the end of the CDR3; the remainder is reconstructed from the germline J gene. The V segment lost 3 bases and the J segment 4 bases; nucleotides outside the gene matches: 4. The CDR3 extends over 14 amino acids. The germline CDR1 and CDR2 sequences are LNHDA and SQIVND (reference sequence).

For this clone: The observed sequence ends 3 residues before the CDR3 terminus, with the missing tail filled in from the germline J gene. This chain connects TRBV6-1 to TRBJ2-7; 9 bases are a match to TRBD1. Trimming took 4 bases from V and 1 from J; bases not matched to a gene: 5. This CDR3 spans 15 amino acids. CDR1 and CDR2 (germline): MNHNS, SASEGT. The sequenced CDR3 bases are TGTGCCAGCAGTGCCGGGACAGGGCATTCCTACGAG. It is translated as CASSAGTGHSYE. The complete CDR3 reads CASSAGTGHSYEQYF.

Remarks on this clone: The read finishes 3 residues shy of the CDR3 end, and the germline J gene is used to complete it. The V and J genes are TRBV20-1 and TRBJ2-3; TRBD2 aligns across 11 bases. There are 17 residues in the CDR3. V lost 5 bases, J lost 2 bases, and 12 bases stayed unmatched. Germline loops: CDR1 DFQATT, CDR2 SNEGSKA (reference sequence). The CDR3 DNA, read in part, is TGCAGTGCTCCGTGGGGTAGCGGGGGGGGAGCCACAGATACG. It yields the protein CSAPWGSGGGATDT. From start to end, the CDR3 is CSAPWGSGGGATDTQYF.

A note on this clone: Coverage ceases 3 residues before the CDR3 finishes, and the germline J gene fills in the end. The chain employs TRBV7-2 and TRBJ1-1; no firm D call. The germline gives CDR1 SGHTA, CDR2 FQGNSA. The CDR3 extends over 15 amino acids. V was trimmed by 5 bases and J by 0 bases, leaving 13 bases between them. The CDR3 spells CASSQTGGVNTEAFF. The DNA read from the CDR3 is TGTGCCAGCAGCCAAACTGGCGGAGTGAACACTGAA.

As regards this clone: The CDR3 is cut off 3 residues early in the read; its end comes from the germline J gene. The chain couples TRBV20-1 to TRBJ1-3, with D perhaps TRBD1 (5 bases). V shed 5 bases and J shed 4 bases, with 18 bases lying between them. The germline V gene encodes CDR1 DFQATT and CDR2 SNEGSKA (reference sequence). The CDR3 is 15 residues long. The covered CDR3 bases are TGCAGTGCTCCAAACCCAGAGGCAGGGGGAAACACC. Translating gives CSAPNPEAGGNT. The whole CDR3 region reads CSAPNPEAGGNTIYF.

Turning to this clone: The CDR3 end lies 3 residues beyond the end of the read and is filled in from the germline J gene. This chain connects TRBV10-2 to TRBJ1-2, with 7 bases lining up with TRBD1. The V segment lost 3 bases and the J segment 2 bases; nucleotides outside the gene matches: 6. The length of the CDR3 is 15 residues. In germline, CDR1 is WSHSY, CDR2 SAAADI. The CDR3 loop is CASSERDRTNYGYTF. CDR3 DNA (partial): TGCGCCAGCAGTGAACGGGACAGAACCAACTATGGC.

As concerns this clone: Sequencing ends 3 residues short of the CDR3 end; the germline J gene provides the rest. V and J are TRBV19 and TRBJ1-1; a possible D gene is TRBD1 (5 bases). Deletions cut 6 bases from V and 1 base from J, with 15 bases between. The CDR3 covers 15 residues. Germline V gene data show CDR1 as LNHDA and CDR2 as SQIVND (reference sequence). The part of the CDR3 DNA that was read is TGTGCCAGTAGATCGGGCGGACAACCGAACACTGAA. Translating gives CASRSGGQPNTE. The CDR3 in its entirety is CASRSGGQPNTEAFF. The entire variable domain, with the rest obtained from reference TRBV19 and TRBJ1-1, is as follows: DGGITQSPKYLFRKEGQNVTLSCEQNLNHDAMYWYRQDPGQGLRLIYYSQIVNDFQKGDIAEGYSVSREKKESFPLTVTSAQKNPTAFYLCASRSGGQPNTEAFFGQGTRLTVV.